The rows below give T cell receptor beta chains drawn from one sample of a study of graft-versus-host responses after intestinal transplantation. The table came from immunoSEQ multiplex PCR; TCRdb's copy has only in-frame clones and leaves some out. In the table there are about 5,200 clones, over 55% of which are singletons. Source: ileum tissue, taken around 260 days after intestinal transplant. All receptors derive from a human patient who received an intestinal transplant, so some T cells may come from the graft donor. CDR3s include the opening cysteine and the closing phenylalanine or tryptophan. A D gene is named only where the DNA matches it firmly.

cdr3_aa	j_call	d_call	v_call
CASSEMRGAYNEQFF	TRBJ2-1	TRBD2	TRBV2
CASSSRTSDNEQFF	TRBJ2-1	TRBD2	TRBV5-1
CASSLGVNQPQHF	TRBJ1-5	.	TRBV11-2
CASNPRPHTEDSNQPQHF	TRBJ1-5	.	TRBV19
CASSRRLAPTYEQYF	TRBJ2-7	TRBD2	TRBV7-9
CASGLVSGQTGGLETQYF	TRBJ2-5	TRBD1	TRBV12-5
CASSRVTSGTDTQYF	TRBJ2-3	TRBD2	TRBV4-2
CASSLGGGGGEAFF	TRBJ1-1	.	TRBV5-4
CASGPRDRAGLGANVLTF	TRBJ2-6	.	TRBV12-5
CASSLADRANSPLHF	TRBJ1-6	TRBD1	TRBV7-9
CASSLVQDSYEQYF	TRBJ2-7	.	TRBV7-2
CASRRQNTEAFF	TRBJ1-1	.	TRBV6-5
CASRATSGGHKYF	TRBJ2-7	TRBD2	TRBV6-1
CASSPRQCGCAEAFF	TRBJ1-1	.	TRBV7-8
CATSRQTGSGANVLTF	TRBJ2-6	.	TRBV15
CASSSMTGGGKLFF	TRBJ1-4	.	TRBV5-6
CAWRRAGGSTDTQYF	TRBJ2-3	TRBD2	TRBV30
CASSIVGTRTNTGELFF	TRBJ2-2	.	TRBV19
CASSLGGRETGTDTQYF	TRBJ2-3	.	TRBV13
CASSGAGGGAGNQPQHF	TRBJ1-5	.	TRBV6-1
CSVRTDLWGGRETQYF	TRBJ2-5	TRBD2	TRBV29-1
CASSLAVGGRAEAFF	TRBJ1-1	.	TRBV7-3
CSVEDGDRSSYNEQFF	TRBJ2-1	TRBD1	TRBV29-1
CSVFSSGTGVSYEQYF	TRBJ2-7	TRBD1	TRBV29-1
CASGPSSGSYNEQFF	TRBJ2-1	TRBD2	TRBV12-5
CASSSQTGQNQPQHF	TRBJ1-5	TRBD1	TRBV7-2
CASTLGGSGSITDTQYF	TRBJ2-3	TRBD2	TRBV5-1
CASSAWPRGRVPLHF	TRBJ1-6	.	TRBV7-6
CASSRESGTAFEKLFF	TRBJ1-4	TRBD1	TRBV4-2
CASSYSAQGLINEQFF	TRBJ2-1	.	TRBV6-5
CASSLNTENTEAFF	TRBJ1-1	.	TRBV5-1
CASSLDSAYNSPLHF	TRBJ1-6	.	TRBV5-5
CASSPQGALGQPQHF	TRBJ1-5	TRBD1	TRBV27
CASSGLLAGPGNEQFF	TRBJ2-1	TRBD2	TRBV18
CASQPGTDYGYTF	TRBJ1-2	TRBD1	TRBV19
CASSLDRRETQYF	TRBJ2-5	.	TRBV7-2
CASSWDRGRGADTQYF	TRBJ2-3	TRBD1	TRBV6-5
CASSRTRISYEQYF	TRBJ2-7	.	TRBV28
CASSLLAGGPNIQYF	TRBJ2-4	TRBD2	TRBV27
CAWSSGATQYF	TRBJ2-3	.	TRBV30
CAWIGTSGNNEQFF	TRBJ2-1	TRBD2	TRBV30
CATLYATNEKLFF	TRBJ1-4	.	TRBV6-6
CASTMPSTDTQYF	TRBJ2-3	.	TRBV27
CASSLVAGSHSYEQYF	TRBJ2-7	.	TRBV5-1
CASSQLGQGDYGYTF	TRBJ1-2	TRBD1	TRBV6-5
CASSPWGQGAYYGYTF	TRBJ1-2	TRBD1	TRBV7-9
CASSFGTSYEQYF	TRBJ2-7	.	TRBV6-5
CTSSQDRQGGLNSPLHF	TRBJ1-6	.	TRBV1
CASSPLDRGITYEQYF	TRBJ2-7	TRBD1	TRBV11-2
CASSLATSGSYETQYF	TRBJ2-5	TRBD2	TRBV7-9
CSVEVSGADTQYF	TRBJ2-3	.	TRBV29-1
CASSEASGNTGELFF	TRBJ2-2	.	TRBV6-4